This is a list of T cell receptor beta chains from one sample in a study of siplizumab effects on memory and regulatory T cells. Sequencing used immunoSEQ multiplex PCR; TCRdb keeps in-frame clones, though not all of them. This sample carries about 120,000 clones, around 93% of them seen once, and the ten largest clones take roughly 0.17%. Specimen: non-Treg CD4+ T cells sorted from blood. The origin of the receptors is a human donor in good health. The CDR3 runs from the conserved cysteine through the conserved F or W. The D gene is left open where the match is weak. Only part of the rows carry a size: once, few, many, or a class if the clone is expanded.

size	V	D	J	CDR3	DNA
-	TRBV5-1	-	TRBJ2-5	CASSFDKNQETQYF	TGCGCCAGCAGCTTTGACAAGAACCAAGAGACCCAGTACTTC
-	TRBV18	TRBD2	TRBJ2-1	CASSPPGLAGGDEQFF	TGTGCCAGCTCACCACCGGGGCTAGCGGGCGGGGATGAGCAGTTCTTC
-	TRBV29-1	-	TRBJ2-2	CSVLDTDAGELFF	TGCAGCGTGCTCGACACTGACGCCGGGGAGCTGTTTTTT
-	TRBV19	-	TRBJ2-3	CASKVNGFRDTQYF	TGTGCCAGTAAGGTCAACGGGTTCAGGGATACGCAGTATTTT
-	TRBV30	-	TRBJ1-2	CAWNGQFRSGYTF	TGTGCCTGGAATGGGCAATTTAGGTCTGGCTACACCTTC
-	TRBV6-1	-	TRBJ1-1	CASSEWNTEAFF	TGTGCCAGCAGTGAATGGAACACTGAAGCTTTCTTT
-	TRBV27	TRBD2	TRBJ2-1	CASSLFGQRGGLRFF	TGTGCCAGCAGTTTATTCGGCCAGCGGGGGGGCCTTAGGTTCTTC
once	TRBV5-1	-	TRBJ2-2	CASSLRTETGELFF	TGCGCCAGCAGCTTGAGGACAGAGACCGGGGAGCTGTTTTTT
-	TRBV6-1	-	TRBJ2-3	CASPQVADTQYF	TGTGCCAGCCCTCAAGTAGCAGATACGCAGTATTTT
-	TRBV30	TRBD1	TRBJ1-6	CAWSRGQGARYNSPLHF	TGTGCCTGGAGCAGGGGACAGGGGGCGCGGTACAATTCACCCCTCCACTTT